One sample yielded the 32 T cell receptor beta chains listed below, sequenced in a study of blood T cell repertoires in COVID-19. Assay used: immunoSEQ multiplex PCR; TCRdb lists only in-frame clones, some missing. The sample records about 220,000 clones, less than 85% being singletons. Material: peripheral blood. The receptors come from a woman in her 70s with acute or convalescent COVID-19.

The V and J genes are TRBV30 and TRBJ1-4; tentative D call: TRBD1 (5 bases). The ends were cut back, 7 bases at V and 5 bases at J, with 14 bases in the middle. This CDR3 has 13 residues. Germline CDR1 is GTSNPN and CDR2 is SVGIG (reference sequence). CDR3 region: CAYPDNQNEKLFF. CDR3 bases: TGTGCCTACCCGGACAACCAAAATGAAAAACTGTTTTTT.

The genes are TRBV20-1 and TRBJ2-7; 9 nucleotides align to TRBD1. The CDR3 is 14 residues long. Per the germline V gene, CDR1 is DFQATT and CDR2 is SNEGSKA (reference sequence). Germline trimming cut 3 bases from V and 4 bases from J; bases unmatched to any gene: 7. The CDR3 protein is CSASSGTGTYEQYF. CDR3 coding DNA: TGCAGTGCTAGTTCTGGGACAGGGACTTACGAGCAGTACTTC.

Only a few counts were recorded for this clone. The rearrangement uses TRBV11-2 and TRBJ2-1; D unclear. Germline V CDR1 and CDR2: SGHAT, FQNNGV. V was pared by 4 bases and J by 8 bases, with 18 bases between. There are 15 residues in the CDR3. DNA for the CDR3: TGTGCCAGCAGCTCGAGACTCCTGAGTACCCATGAGCAGTTCTTC. It encodes CASSSRLLSTHEQFF.

This sequence joins TRBV30 and TRBJ2-5, with 11 bases that match TRBD2. Germline trimming cut 4 bases from V and 4 bases from J; bases unmatched to any gene: 5. Germline V gives CDR1 GTSNPN, CDR2 SVGIG (reference sequence). The length of the CDR3 is 14 residues. DNA for the CDR3: TGTGCCTGGACCACCGGGACTAGCGGAGAGACCCAGTACTTC. Its translation is CAWTTGTSGETQYF.

The rearrangement joins TRBV10-3 to TRBJ1-2; 11 positions match TRBD1. V trimming: 3 bases; J trimming: 4 bases; junction bases outside the gene matches: 4. The CDR3 spans 15 residues. Looked up from germline, CDR1 is ENHRY and CDR2 is SYGVKD. The CDR3 coding sequence is TGTGCCATCAGTGAAGGACAGGGGGCAATCTATGGCTACACCTTC. Protein: CAISEGQGAIYGYTF.

This chain links TRBV6-5 with TRBJ1-5, with D unclear. V was shortened by 7 bases and J by 5 bases, with 12 bases between the two germline ends. The CDR3 totals 13 residues. CDR1 MNHEY and CDR2 SVGAGI come from the germline V gene. The CDR3 DNA is TGTGCCAGCACCGGTCGTCAGGATCAGCCCCAGCATTTT. Translating it yields CASTGRQDQPQHF.

This clone appeared a few times. The chain combines TRBV6-2 or TRBV6-3 with TRBJ2-7; a weak D match, TRBD2 (6 bases). The CDR3 has 15 amino acids. The germline V gene encodes CDR1 MNHEY and CDR2 SVGEGT. Trimming stripped 2 bases from V and 3 bases from J, with 14 bases between. DNA of the CDR3: TGTGCCAGCAGTTACGATGGCGGGGCTAACTACGAGCAGTACGTC. It encodes CASSYDGGANYEQYV.

This clone was observed a handful of times. The chain uses TRBV12-3 or TRBV12-4 and TRBJ1-2, with D perhaps TRBD1 (5 bases). With 4 bases removed from V and 4 bases from J, the gap between germline ends came to 10 bases. The CDR3 runs 13 residues. Written as DNA, the CDR3 is TGTGCCAGCAGTTCCGACAGCCTCTATGGCTACACCTTC. Translation gives CASSSDSLYGYTF.

This chain links TRBV4-1 with TRBJ1-3; D is undetermined. The CDR3 runs 15 residues. Germline lookup yields CDR1 MGHRA and CDR2 YSYEKL. The V gene lost 1 base and the J gene lost 0 bases, with 7 bases spanning the gap. This CDR3 is CASSQVTSSGNTIYF. DNA for the CDR3: TGCGCCAGCAGCCAAGTAACGAGCTCTGGAAACACCATATATTTT.

The rearrangement uses TRBV4-1 and TRBJ2-2; 10 bases align to TRBD1. The V and J ends lost 9 bases and 3 bases, in that order; junction bases with no gene match: 7. Germline loops: CDR1 MGHRA, CDR2 YSYEKL. The CDR3 spans 15 residues. DNA of the CDR3: TGCGCCAGGGGAACCGGGACAGGGGACACCGGGGAGCTGTTTTTT. It yields the protein CARGTGTGDTGELFF.

This chain joins TRBV2 and TRBJ1-5; D is possibly TRBD1 (6 bases). The CDR3 contains 15 residues. In germline, CDR1 is SNHLY, CDR2 FYNNEI. Trimming shortened V by 6 bases and J by 2 bases, and 14 bases separated the two germline ends. CDR3 region: CASRSGAGRNQPQHF. The CDR3, as DNA: TGTGCCAGCAGGTCAGGGGCTGGGCGCAATCAGCCCCAGCATTTT.

The CDR3 DNA is TGCAGCGTAACTCCCCTGCGGGACAGGGACAATGAGCAGTTCTTC. This translates into CSVTPLRDRDNEQFF. The rearrangement joins TRBV29-1 to TRBJ2-1, with 9 bases matching TRBD1. The CDR3 has 15 residues. Per germline, CDR1 SQVTM and CDR2 ANQGSEA. V trimming: 6 bases; J trimming: 5 bases; junction bases outside the gene matches: 11.

Concerning this clone itself: Other nucleotide sequences in the sample specify the same CDR3. The chain has TRBV18 and TRBJ2-5; 7 nucleotides align to TRBD1. V was clipped by 3 bases and J by 1 base; unmatched bases: 5. The CDR3 consists of 15 residues. Germline CDR1 is KGHSH and CDR2 is LQKENI. The CDR3 region is CASSPGDRVQETQYF. For the CDR3, the DNA is TGTGCCAGCTCACCGGGAGACAGGGTCCAAGAGACCCAGTACTTC.

The chain couples TRBV5-1 to TRBJ2-2; 7 positions agree with TRBD1. The CDR3 totals 15 residues. The V and J ends lost 4 bases and 4 bases, in that order; junction bases with no gene match: 7. CDR1 is SGHRS and CDR2 is YFSETQ in the germline V gene. Here the CDR3 DNA reads TGCGCCAGCAGCAAAACAGGGGAATTCACCGGGGAGCTGTTTTTT. Amino acids: CASSKTGEFTGELFF.

This clone was recorded a few times. V is TRBV18 and J is TRBJ2-3, with 8 bases lining up with TRBD2. The CDR3 extends over 14 amino acids. V gave up 4 bases and J gave up 2 bases; unmatched junction bases: 2. CDR1 is KGHSH, CDR2 LQKENI, per germline. The CDR3 DNA is TGTGCCAGCTCACTAGCGGGGACCACAGATACGCAGTATTTT. Translation: CASSLAGTTDTQYF.

This clone was seen more than once but under ten times. The V gene is TRBV5-1, the J gene TRBJ2-1; 14 bases line up with TRBD2. J lost 5 bases, V lost 4 bases, and 8 bases had no gene match. The length of the CDR3 is 17 residues. Germline loops: CDR1 SGHRS, CDR2 YFSETQ. The DNA of the CDR3 is TGCGCCAGCAGCCCGGGGGGACTAGCGGGGGCACACAATGAGCAGTTCTTC. Translated: CASSPGGLAGAHNEQFF.

The chain uses TRBV25-1 and TRBJ2-7; 8 bases align to TRBD1. J lost 4 bases, V lost 5 bases, and 10 bases had no gene match. Germline-derived CDR1 and CDR2 are MGHDK and SYGVNS. There are 15 residues in the CDR3. CDR3 amino acids: CASSPPRDRLYEQYV. Written as DNA, the CDR3 is TGTGCCAGCAGTCCTCCCCGGGACAGGCTGTACGAGCAGTACGTC.

The chain uses TRBV15 and TRBJ1-3; D is ambiguous. Germline V gene sequence: CDR1 LNHNV, CDR2 YYDKDF (reference sequence). The CDR3 consists of 14 residues. V was trimmed by 0 bases and J by 6 bases, leaving 9 bases between them. Written as DNA, the CDR3 is TGTGCCACCAGCAGAGATCAGTTTGAAAACACCATATATTTT. It codes for CATSRDQFENTIYF.

The chain has TRBV2 and TRBJ1-3, with TRBD1 matching over 7 bases. Germline values: CDR1 SNHLY, CDR2 FYNNEI. Trimming at V came to 8 bases and at J to 4 bases, leaving 8 bases not matched to a gene. CDR3 length: 14 residues. CDR3 in amino acids: CASAETGIGNTIYF. The CDR3 DNA is TGTGCCAGCGCCGAGACAGGGATCGGAAACACCATATATTTT. Together with reference TRBV2 and TRBJ1-3, the CDR3 gives the full variable domain: EPEVTQTPSHQVTQMGQEVILRCVPISNHLYFYWYRQILGQKVEFLVSFYNNEISEKSEIFDDQFSVERPDGSNFTLKIRSTKLEDSAMYFCASAETGIGNTIYFGEGSWLTVV.

The chain recombines TRBV23-1 with TRBJ1-1, with 9 nucleotides matching TRBD1. TRBV23-1 is an ORF for which the function is uncertain. Unmatched junction bases numbered 18, after V lost 4 bases and J lost 0 bases. The CDR3 sequence is 20 residues long. The CDR3 region is CASSLPNGEMGQGLNTEAFF. The CDR3, as DNA: TGCGCCAGCAGTCTCCCTAACGGGGAGATGGGACAGGGATTGAACACTGAAGCTTTCTTT.

This clone was seen a handful of times. The chain recombines TRBV5-1 with TRBJ2-1; a weak D match, TRBD2 (6 bases). Germline V CDR1 and CDR2: SGHRS, YFSETQ. V dropped 0 bases and J dropped 3 bases, with 7 bases sitting between them. The CDR3 covers 14 residues. CDR3 nucleotides: TGCGCCAGCAGCTTGGGCGGGGTCTACAATGAGCAGTTCTTC. Translated, it gives CASSLGGVYNEQFF.

This clone came up a few times. The genes are TRBV3-1 (or the pseudogene TRBV3-2) and TRBJ1-2; 7 bases fit TRBD1. V shed 4 bases and J 8 bases; nucleotides not matched to a gene: 10. The germline V gene encodes CDR1 LGHDT and CDR2 YNNKEL (reference sequence). The CDR3 is made up of 14 amino acids. CDR3 in DNA: TGTGCCAGCAGCCCCTTCGACAGGGATAAGGGCTACACCTTC. Protein sequence: CASSPFDRDKGYTF.

V usage is TRBV20-1 and J usage is TRBJ2-3; D might be TRBD1 (6 bases). Germline CDR1 DFQATT, CDR2 SNEGSKA (reference sequence). The ends were cut back, 3 bases at V and 0 bases at J, with 10 bases in the middle. CDR3 length: 14 residues. The CDR3 DNA reads TGCAGTGCTAGTTCAGGGGATAGCACAGATACGCAGTATTTT. It codes for CSASSGDSTDTQYF.

The genes are TRBV6-6 and TRBJ1-5; D gene unclear. Germline V gives CDR1 MNHNY, CDR2 SVGAGI (reference sequence). The CDR3 spans 14 residues. The germline V and J ends were trimmed by 2 bases and 5 bases, with 10 bases remaining between them. In DNA, the CDR3 is TGTGCCAGCAGTTACGCGGGGAAATATCAGCCCCAGCATTTT. It specifies CASSYAGKYQPQHF.

The rearrangement uses TRBV19 and TRBJ2-4; weak D call: TRBD1 (5 bases). This CDR3 region has 14 residues. Germline CDR1 reads LNHDA; CDR2 reads SQIVND (reference sequence). Trimming shortened V by 5 bases and J by 6 bases, and 14 bases separated the two germline ends. This chain's CDR3 is CASSQGAGVNIQYF. In DNA form, the CDR3 reads TGTGCCAGTAGTCAAGGGGCTGGAGTAAACATTCAGTACTTC.

J is TRBJ1-6 and V is TRBV6-2 or TRBV6-3; tentatively, D is TRBD1 (5 bases). From germline, CDR1 is MNHEY and CDR2 SVGEGT. Trimming took 0 bases from V and 7 from J, leaving 13 bases between them. CDR3 length equals 16 residues. CDR3 region: CASSYSGGSPNSPLHF. As DNA, the CDR3 is TGTGCCAGCAGTTACTCGGGGGGGTCCCCAAATTCACCCCTCCACTTT.

A note on this clone: Additional DNA sequences in this sample encode the identical CDR3. The J gene is TRBJ1-2, the V gene TRBV10-3, with a weak D call TRBD1 (6 bases). The V end was cut by 7 bases, the J end by 4 bases, with 10 bases between. CDR3 length equals 12 residues. The germline V gene has CDR1 ENHRY and CDR2 SYGVKD. In DNA, the CDR3 is TGTGCCATCAAGCCGGACAGCTATGGCTACACCTTC. Translated: CAIKPDSYGYTF.

The chain is built from TRBV27 and TRBJ2-5; TRBD1 matches 9 bases. The CDR3 is 16 amino acids. Germline CDR1 reads MNHEY; CDR2 reads SMNVEV (reference sequence). Unmatched junction bases numbered 14, after V lost 8 bases and J lost 4 bases. The CDR3 region is CASGDLTGGIGETQYF. CDR3 bases: TGTGCCAGCGGGGATCTTACAGGGGGCATCGGAGAGACCCAGTACTTC.

This clone was seen a single time. The rearrangement joins TRBV27 to TRBJ2-1, with D possibly TRBD1 on 6 matching bases. The germline CDR1 and CDR2 sequences are MNHEY and SMNVEV (reference sequence). The CDR3 loop spans 14 amino acids. The V end lost 5 bases, the J end lost 3 bases, and 11 bases lay between the germline ends. CDR3 loop: CASSANRDYNEQFF. The CDR3 nucleotides read TGTGCCAGCAGTGCAAACAGGGACTACAATGAGCAGTTCTTC.

This rearrangement joins TRBV6-2 or TRBV6-3 to TRBJ2-7; TRBD2 matches 10 bases. The germline V gene has CDR1 MNHEY and CDR2 SVGEGT. V lost 5 bases and J lost 0; bases outside the gene matches: 4. The CDR3 totals 15 residues. For the CDR3, the DNA is TGTGCCAGCAGTGACGGACTAGCGGCCTCCTACGAGCAGTACTTC. Translation: CASSDGLAASYEQYF.

CDR3 nucleotide sequence: TGTGCCAGCAGCCCCCGGGAGGGGCTGGGCAATGAGCAGTTCTTC. It is translated as CASSPREGLGNEQFF. The chain links TRBV11-3 to TRBJ2-1, with 8 bases lining up with TRBD2. Germline CDR1 is SGHNT and CDR2 is YENEEA. The ends lost 5 bases at V and 6 bases at J; junction bases unmatched: 9. The CDR3 extends over 15 amino acids.

This clone was seen only once. The chain employs TRBV5-1 and TRBJ2-3; D is uncertain. Per the germline V gene, CDR1 is SGHRS and CDR2 is YFSETQ. The length of the CDR3 is 13 residues. The germline V and J ends were trimmed by 5 bases and 2 bases, with 9 bases remaining between them. CDR3 residues: CASRAGYTDTQYF. DNA of the CDR3: TGCGCCAGCAGGGCCGGGTACACAGATACGCAGTATTTT.